Sequencing of this T cell receptor beta chain was carried out in a study of control samples from healthy donors and cancer patients. The table came from immunoSEQ multiplex PCR; TCRdb's copy has only in-frame clones and leaves some out. Among tens of thousands of clones listed, 88% were seen once. V dropped 2 bases and J dropped 2 bases, with 10 bases sitting between them. Germline V gene sequence: CDR1 MGHRA, CDR2 YSYEKL. There are 15 residues in the CDR3. The TCR was taken from a woman aged 70-85 years in good health. Sequenced material: blood. This chain uses TRBV4-1 with TRBJ1-3, with D hard to call. This chain's CDR3 is CASSQWPVAGNTIYF. The CDR3 region has the DNA TGCGCCAGCAGCCAATGGCCAGTCGCTGGAAACACCATATATTTT.